A single sample gave rise to the 13 T cell receptor beta chains below, sequenced in a study of graft-versus-host responses after intestinal transplantation. Some clones are missing from TCRdb's copy, which holds only in-frame ones; the method was immunoSEQ multiplex PCR. Among 20,000 to 25,000 clones, around 47% were seen once, and the ten largest hold about 1.3%. Responders (about 200,000, CFSE-labeled) met about 200,000 stimulators that were irradiated and violet-dye-labeled. The source material was alloreactive CD8+ T cells from a mixed lymphocyte reaction culture, sampled before transplantation. The subset: CFSE-low proliferating T cells sorted from roughly six-day pre-transplant mixed lymphocyte reaction (GvH or HvG direction). The receptors come from a human patient who was an organ donor for intestinal transplantation.

This clone was observed a handful of times. This chain connects TRBV7-9 to TRBJ2-2, with D uncertain. Germline V gene data show CDR1 as SEHNR and CDR2 as FQNEAQ (reference sequence). The CDR3 runs 12 residues. V lost 5 bases, J lost 3 bases, and 4 bases lay in between. Here the CDR3 reads CASSLDTGELFF. The CDR3 coding sequence is TGTGCCAGCAGCCTGGACACCGGGGAGCTGTTTTTT.

The J gene is TRBJ2-3, the V gene TRBV10-3, with a weak D call TRBD2 (7 bases). The ends were cut back, 0 bases at V and 2 bases at J, with 15 bases in the middle. The CDR3 contains 17 residues. Germline V gene data show CDR1 as ENHRY and CDR2 as SYGVKD. The CDR3 DNA reads as TGTGCCATCAGTGAGTCGGGGGGGCGGAACCTCACAGATACGCAGTATTTT. Its protein is CAISESGGRNLTDTQYF.

The chain recombines TRBV15 with TRBJ1-1; 8 nucleotides match TRBD1. This CDR3 has 15 residues. Germline assignment: CDR1 LNHNV and CDR2 YYDKDF (reference sequence). V gave up 6 bases and J gave up 0 bases; unmatched junction bases: 6. The DNA for the CDR3 is TGTGCCACCAGGATAGGACAGGGATTGAACACTGAAGCTTTCTTT. It translates to CATRIGQGLNTEAFF.

The sample holds one count of this clone. The CDR3 DNA reads as TGCGCCAGCAGCGGATACGGTTCCTACAATGAGCAGTTCTTC. It encodes CASSGYGSYNEQFF. The chain links TRBV5-1 to TRBJ2-1; D gene uncertain. Per germline, CDR1 SGHRS and CDR2 YFSETQ. With 4 bases removed from V and 1 base from J, the gap between germline ends came to 9 bases. CDR3 length: 14 residues.

The rearrangement joins TRBV28 to TRBJ1-2; 9 bases agree with TRBD1. The V and J ends lost 5 bases and 3 bases, in that order; junction bases with no gene match: 7. This CDR3 has 15 residues. CDR1 and CDR2 from the germline V gene are MDHEN and SYDVKM. The CDR3 DNA sequence: TGTGCCAGCAGTACTCCGGGACAGGGCGACTATGGCTACACCTTC. Translation: CASSTPGQGDYGYTF.

There are a few counts of this clone. The J gene is TRBJ1-1, the V gene TRBV27; 9 nucleotides match TRBD1. The CDR3 length is 14 residues. Germline V gives CDR1 MNHEY, CDR2 SMNVEV (reference sequence). The V segment lost 6 bases and the J segment 5 bases; nucleotides outside the gene matches: 7. CDR3 loop: CASRMTGGYTEAFF. In DNA form, the CDR3 reads TGTGCCAGCAGAATGACAGGGGGTTATACTGAAGCTTTCTTT.

A note on this clone: Because the CDR3's place on the DNA is in doubt, the DNA is left out and the CDR3 is given as listed by TCRdb. This rearrangement joins TRBV5-1 to TRBJ1-1; the table's D call TRBD1 went unverified against the DNA. Germline CDR1 and CDR2: SGHRS and YFSETQ. With termini counted, the CDR3 has 13 amino acids. The CDR3 loop reads CASSFGPGLEAFF.

A remark on this clone: Germline and junction disagree at one end, which may indicate a read error. This chain links TRBV4-1 with TRBJ1-2; D unclear. CDR1 and CDR2 from the germline V gene are MGHRA and YSYEKL. CDR3 length: 13 amino acids. The CDR3 loop is CASSQSPPYGYTF. Written as DNA, the CDR3 is TGTGCCAGCAGCCAAAGTCCCCCCTATGGCTACACCTTC.

The chain uses TRBV13 and TRBJ2-1; D remains ambiguous. Between the trimmed V and J ends, which lost 5 bases and 6 bases, there was a span of 8 bases. Germline V gene lookup returns CDR1 PRHDT and CDR2 FYEKMQ (reference sequence). This CDR3 comprises 12 residues. CDR3 amino acids: CASSANFNEQFF. The CDR3 DNA sequence: TGTGCCAGCAGCGCCAACTTCAATGAGCAGTTCTTC.

The J gene is TRBJ2-7, the V gene TRBV6-5, with D maybe TRBD1 (5 bases). This CDR3 contains 14 residues. CDR1 and CDR2 (germline): MNHEY, SVGAGI. Between the trimmed V and J ends, which lost 5 bases and 5 bases, there was a span of 16 bases. In nucleotides, the CDR3 is TGTGCCAGCAGTGAAGGGGCTAGTGCCAACGAGCAGTACTTC. Protein sequence: CASSEGASANEQYF.

The J gene is TRBJ2-5, the V gene TRBV10-1, with unresolved D. Trimming left V 3 bases short and J 1 base short, with 21 bases between. CDR3 size: 18 residues. CDR1 is WNHNN and CDR2 is SYGVQD in the germline V gene (reference sequence). CDR3 DNA sequence: TGCGCCAGCAGTGACATCTCGCCTCGACTGGGATTCCAAGAGACCCAGTACTTC. Translating gives CASSDISPRLGFQETQYF.

This clone showed up just a few times. J is TRBJ2-7 and V is TRBV9, with 7 bases identical to TRBD2. The CDR3 contains 16 residues. CDR1 is SGDLS, CDR2 YYNGEE, per germline. V lost 3 bases, J lost 3 bases, and 12 bases stayed unmatched. The CDR3 loop is CASSGSGTQSHYEQYF. The CDR3 DNA reads as TGTGCCAGCAGCGGGAGCGGGACCCAGTCCCACTACGAGCAGTACTTC.

The chain is built from TRBV7-8 and TRBJ2-3; no clear D gene. With 3 bases removed from V and 1 base from J, the gap between germline ends came to 5 bases. The CDR3 is 13 amino acids. Germline V gene data show CDR1 as SGHVS and CDR2 as FQNEAQ. The CDR3 coding sequence is TGTGCCAGCAGCTTTAAGGGCACAGATACGCAGTATTTT. Protein sequence: CASSFKGTDTQYF.